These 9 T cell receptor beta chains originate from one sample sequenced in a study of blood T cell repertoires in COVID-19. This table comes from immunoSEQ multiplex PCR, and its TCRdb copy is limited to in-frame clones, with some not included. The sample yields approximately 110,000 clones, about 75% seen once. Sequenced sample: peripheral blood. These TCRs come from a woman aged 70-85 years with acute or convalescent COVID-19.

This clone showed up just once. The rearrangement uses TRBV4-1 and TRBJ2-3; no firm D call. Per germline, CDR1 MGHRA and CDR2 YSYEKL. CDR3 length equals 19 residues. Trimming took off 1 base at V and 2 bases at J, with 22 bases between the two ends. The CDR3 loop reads CASSQGFRGVARYTDTQYF. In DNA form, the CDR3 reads TGCGCCAGCAGCCAAGGATTTCGCGGCGTAGCACGGTACACAGATACGCAGTATTTT.

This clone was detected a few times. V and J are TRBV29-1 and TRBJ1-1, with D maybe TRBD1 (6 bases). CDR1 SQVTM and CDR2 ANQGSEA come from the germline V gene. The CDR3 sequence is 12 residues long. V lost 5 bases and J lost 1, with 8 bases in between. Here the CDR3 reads CSVRQENTEAFF. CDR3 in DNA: TGCAGCGTTAGACAGGAGAACACTGAAGCTTTCTTT.

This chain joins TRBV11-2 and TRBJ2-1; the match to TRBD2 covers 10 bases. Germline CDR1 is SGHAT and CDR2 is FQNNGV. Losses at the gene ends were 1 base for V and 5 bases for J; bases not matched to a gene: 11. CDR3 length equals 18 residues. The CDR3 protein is CASSLGVGSGGANNEQFF. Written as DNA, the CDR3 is TGTGCCAGCAGCTTAGGAGTGGGGAGCGGGGGGGCCAACAATGAGCAGTTCTTC.

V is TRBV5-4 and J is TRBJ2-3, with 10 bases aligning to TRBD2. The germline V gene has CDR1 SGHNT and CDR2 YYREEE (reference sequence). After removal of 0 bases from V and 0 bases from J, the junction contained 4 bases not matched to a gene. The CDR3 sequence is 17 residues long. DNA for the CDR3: TGTGCCAGCAGCTTGGCGAGCGGGGGGGCTAGCACAGATACGCAGTATTTT. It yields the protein CASSLASGGASTDTQYF.

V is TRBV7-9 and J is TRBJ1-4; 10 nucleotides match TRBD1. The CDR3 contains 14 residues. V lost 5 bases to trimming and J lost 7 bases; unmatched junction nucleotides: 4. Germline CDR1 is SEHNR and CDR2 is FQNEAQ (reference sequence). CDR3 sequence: CASSLDRGLEKLFF. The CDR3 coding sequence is TGTGCCAGCAGCCTCGACAGGGGGCTTGAAAAACTGTTTTTT. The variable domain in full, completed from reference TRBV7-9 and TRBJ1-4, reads DTGVSQNPRHKITKRGQNVTFRCDPISEHNRLYWYRQTLGQGPEFLTYFQNEAQLEKSRLLSDRFSAERPKGSFSTLEIQRTEQGDSAMYLCASSLDRGLEKLFFGSGTQLSVL.

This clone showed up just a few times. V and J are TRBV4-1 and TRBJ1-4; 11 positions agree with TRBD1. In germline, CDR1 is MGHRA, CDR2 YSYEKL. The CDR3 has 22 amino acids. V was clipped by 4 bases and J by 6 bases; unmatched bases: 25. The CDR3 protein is CASSPAGGQGASPLFEDEKLFF. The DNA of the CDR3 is TGCGCCAGCAGCCCGGCCGGTGGACAGGGGGCTTCACCTCTATTTGAAGATGAAAAACTGTTTTTT.

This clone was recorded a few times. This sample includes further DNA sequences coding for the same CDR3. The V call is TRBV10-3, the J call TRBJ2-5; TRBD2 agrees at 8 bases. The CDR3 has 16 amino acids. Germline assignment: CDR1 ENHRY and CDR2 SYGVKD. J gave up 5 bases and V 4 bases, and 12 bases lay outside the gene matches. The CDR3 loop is CAISGGGGGPRETQYF. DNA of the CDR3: TGTGCCATCAGTGGGGGGGGCGGGGGGCCGCGGGAGACCCAGTACTTC.

CDR3 region: CATSPRDRGYGAEAFF. The CDR3, as DNA: TGTGCCACCAGCCCTAGGGACAGGGGCTATGGCGCTGAAGCTTTCTTT. V usage is TRBV15 and J usage is TRBJ1-1; the match to TRBD1 covers 10 bases. CDR1 and CDR2 (germline): LNHNV, YYDKDF (reference sequence). CDR3 length: 16 amino acids. V lost 5 bases and J lost 6; bases outside the gene matches: 12.

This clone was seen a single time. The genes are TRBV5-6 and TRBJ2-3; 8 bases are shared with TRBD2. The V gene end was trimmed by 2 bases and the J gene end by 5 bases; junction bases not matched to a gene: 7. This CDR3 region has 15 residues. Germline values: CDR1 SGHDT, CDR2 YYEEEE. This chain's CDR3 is CASSLPGGEKDTQYF. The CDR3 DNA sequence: TGTGCCAGCAGCTTACCCGGGGGGGAGAAAGATACGCAGTATTTT.